These 11 T cell receptor beta chains were sequenced from one sample in a study of response to subunit inactivated influenza vaccine. TCRdb recomputed calls from the RT-PCR reads with MiXCR, one row per CDR3 protein. The profile shows a few hundred thousand distinct CDR3 sequences, around 13% of them singletons. Sequences were derived from PBMCs from blood, sampled approximately 13 days after vaccination. The receptors were gathered from a man between 45 and 60 years old who received an inactivated influenza vaccine.

The chain has TRBV7-3 and TRBJ2-1, with a possible D match to TRBD2 (5 bases). The ends were cut back, 6 bases at V and 0 bases at J, with 12 bases in the middle. From germline, CDR1 is SGHTA and CDR2 FQGTGA. The CDR3 has 15 amino acids. The CDR3 nucleotides are TGTGCCAGCAGTTTATTGGGGAGCTCCTACAATGAGCAGTTCTTC. Its translation: CASSLLGSSYNEQFF.

Only a few counts were recorded for this clonotype. J is TRBJ2-1 and V is TRBV5-5; 12 bases align to TRBD2. CDR1 and CDR2 (germline): SGHKS, YYEKEE (reference sequence). J was trimmed by 9 bases and V by 2 bases; bases with no gene match: 3. The CDR3 spans 14 residues. Here the CDR3 reads CASSFGLAGLEQFF. For the CDR3, the DNA is TGTGCCAGCAGCTTTGGACTAGCGGGACTTGAGCAGTTCTTC.

The table lists this clonotype with a few counts. The rearrangement links TRBV12-3 or TRBV12-4 to TRBJ2-7; D not certain. V gave up 3 bases and J gave up 0 bases, with 12 bases separating them. CDR3 length: 15 residues. The CDR3 sequence is CASSLSWTNSYEQYF. CDR3 DNA sequence: TGTGCCAGCAGTTTGTCGTGGACCAACTCCTACGAGCAGTACTTC.

The chain combines TRBV6-5 with TRBJ1-5; D unresolved. There are 16 residues in the CDR3. The ends were cut back, 0 bases at V and 2 bases at J, with 11 bases in the middle. The germline CDR1 and CDR2 sequences are MNHEY and SVGAGI. The DNA for the CDR3 is TGTGCCAGCAGTTACTCGGGCCCCTGGGGCAATCAGCCCCAGCATTTT. Protein sequence: CASSYSGPWGNQPQHF.

The chain combines TRBV16 with TRBJ1-5; no clear D gene. The CDR3 runs 15 residues. CDR1 KGHSY and CDR2 FQNENV come from the germline V gene. V shed 0 bases and J shed 11 bases, with 17 bases lying between them. The CDR3 region has the DNA TGTGCCAGCAGCCAATCACGTGGTCCCGAGGTAGCCCAGCATTTT. Residues: CASSQSRGPEVAQHF.

The chain couples TRBV11-2 to TRBJ2-1, with 8 bases fitting TRBD2. CDR1 is SGHAT, CDR2 FQNNGV, per germline. Germline trimming cut 3 bases from V and 7 bases from J; bases unmatched to any gene: 8. The CDR3 sequence is 15 residues long. The CDR3 DNA follows: TGTGCCAGCAGCTTGGTGCGTCGCGGGGGGAATGAGCAGTTCTTC. It encodes CASSLVRRGGNEQFF.

In this sample, this clonotype turned up a few times. V usage is TRBV7-9 and J usage is TRBJ2-1; 8 bases line up with TRBD1. CDR3 length: 16 amino acids. Germline loops: CDR1 SEHNR, CDR2 FQNEAQ (reference sequence). V lost 7 bases to trimming and J lost 3 bases; unmatched junction nucleotides: 11. For the CDR3, the DNA is TGTGCCAGCACCGACATCGCGACAGGGGACTACAATGAGCAGTTCTTC. This sequence encodes CASTDIATGDYNEQFF.

The gene calls are TRBV4-2 and TRBJ2-7; D might be TRBD1 or TRBD2, each matching 5 bases. CDR3 length: 13 residues. Germline-derived CDR1 and CDR2 are LGHNA and YNFKEQ. V was pared by 1 base and J by 5 bases, with 9 bases between. The CDR3 nucleotides read TGTGCCAGCAGCCAAGCCAGGGAGAACGAGCAGTACTTC. It translates to CASSQARENEQYF.

This clonotype was recorded a few times. This chain joins TRBV20-1 and TRBJ1-5; no definite D call. V lost 6 bases and J 1 base, leaving 22 bases between the germline ends. The V gene's germline CDR1 is DFQATT and CDR2 SNEGSKA (reference sequence). The CDR3 contains 17 residues. CDR3 sequence: CSARFTQRGLSNQPQHF. The CDR3 nucleotides read TGCAGTGCCCGATTCACACAACGGGGTCTGAGCAATCAGCCCCAGCATTTT.

This clonotype occurred a few times. This chain uses TRBV28 with TRBJ1-5; D unclear. Germline lookup yields CDR1 MDHEN and CDR2 SYDVKM. This CDR3 comprises 14 residues. V lost 8 bases, J lost 5 bases, and 16 bases lay in between. CDR3 coding DNA: TGTGCCAGCCTCCGGGGTTCTGGGTATCAGCCCCAGCATTTT. It yields the protein CASLRGSGYQPQHF.

The V call is TRBV11-2, the J call TRBJ2-5; 12 bases are a match to TRBD2. J was trimmed by 5 bases and V by 5 bases; bases with no gene match: 12. Germline-derived CDR1 and CDR2 are SGHAT and FQNNGV. This CDR3 contains 17 residues. The CDR3 protein is CASSTGLAGQGWETQYF. The CDR3, as DNA: TGTGCCAGCAGCACCGGACTAGCGGGGCAAGGGTGGGAGACCCAGTACTTC.